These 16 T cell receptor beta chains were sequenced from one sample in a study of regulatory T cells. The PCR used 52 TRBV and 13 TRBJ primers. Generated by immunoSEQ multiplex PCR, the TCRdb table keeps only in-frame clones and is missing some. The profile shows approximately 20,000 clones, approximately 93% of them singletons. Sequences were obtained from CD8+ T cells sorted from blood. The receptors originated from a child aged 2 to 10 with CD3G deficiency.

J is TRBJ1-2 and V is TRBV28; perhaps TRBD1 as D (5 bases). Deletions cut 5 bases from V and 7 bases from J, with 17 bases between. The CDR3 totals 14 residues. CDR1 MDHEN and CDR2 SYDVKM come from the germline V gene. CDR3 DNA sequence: TGTGCCAGCAGTCCCACGGGGGAGGTCCCTGGCTACACCTTC. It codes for CASSPTGEVPGYTF.

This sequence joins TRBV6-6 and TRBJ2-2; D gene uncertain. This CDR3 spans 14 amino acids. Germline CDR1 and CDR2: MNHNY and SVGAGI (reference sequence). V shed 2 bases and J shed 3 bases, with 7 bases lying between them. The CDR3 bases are TGTGCCAGCAGTTACGCGACCCACACCGGGGAGCTGTTTTTT. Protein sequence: CASSYATHTGELFF.

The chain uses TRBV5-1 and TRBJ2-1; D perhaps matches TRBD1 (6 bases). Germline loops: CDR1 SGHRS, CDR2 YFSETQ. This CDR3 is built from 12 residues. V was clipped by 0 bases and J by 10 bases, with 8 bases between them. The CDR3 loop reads CASSLAGVEQFF. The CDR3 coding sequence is TGCGCCAGCAGCTTGGCAGGGGTCGAGCAGTTCTTC. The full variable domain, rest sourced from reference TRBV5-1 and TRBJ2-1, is KAGVTQTPRYLIKTRGQQVTLSCSPISGHRSVSWYQQTPGQGLQFLFEYFSETQRNKGNFPGRFSGRQFSNSRSEMNVSTLELGDSALYLCASSLAGVEQFFGPGTRLTVL.

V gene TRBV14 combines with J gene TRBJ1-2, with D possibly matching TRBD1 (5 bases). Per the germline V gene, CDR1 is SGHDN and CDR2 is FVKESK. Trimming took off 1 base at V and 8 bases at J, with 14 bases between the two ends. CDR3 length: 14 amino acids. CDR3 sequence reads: CASSQGRGREGYTF. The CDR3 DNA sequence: TGTGCCAGCAGCCAAGGACGGGGCCGAGAAGGCTACACCTTC.

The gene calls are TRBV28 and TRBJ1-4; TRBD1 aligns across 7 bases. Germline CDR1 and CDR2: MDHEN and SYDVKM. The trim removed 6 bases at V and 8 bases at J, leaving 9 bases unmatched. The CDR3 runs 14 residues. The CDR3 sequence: CASSDPKQGEKLFF. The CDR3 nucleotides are TGTGCCAGCAGCGACCCCAAACAGGGGGAAAAACTGTTTTTT. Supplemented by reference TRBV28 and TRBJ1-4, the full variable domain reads DVKVTQSSRYLVKRTGEKVFLECVQDMDHENMFWYRQDPGLGLRLIYFSYDVKMKEKGDIPEGYSVSREKKERFSLILESASTNQTSMYLCASSDPKQGEKLFFGSGTQLSVL.

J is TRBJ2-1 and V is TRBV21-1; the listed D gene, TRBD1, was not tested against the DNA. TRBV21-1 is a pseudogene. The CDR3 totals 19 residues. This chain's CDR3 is CASSKVLLARDRGPGEQFF. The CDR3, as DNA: TGTGCCAGCAGCAAAGTTCTCCTTGCCCGGGACAGGGGGCCAGGGGAGCAGTTCTTC.

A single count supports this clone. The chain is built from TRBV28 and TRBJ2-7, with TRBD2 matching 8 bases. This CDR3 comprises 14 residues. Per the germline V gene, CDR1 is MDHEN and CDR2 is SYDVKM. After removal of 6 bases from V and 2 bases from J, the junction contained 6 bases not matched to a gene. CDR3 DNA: TGTGCCAGCAGCCCAACTAGCGGCCCCTACGAGCAGTACTTC. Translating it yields CASSPTSGPYEQYF.

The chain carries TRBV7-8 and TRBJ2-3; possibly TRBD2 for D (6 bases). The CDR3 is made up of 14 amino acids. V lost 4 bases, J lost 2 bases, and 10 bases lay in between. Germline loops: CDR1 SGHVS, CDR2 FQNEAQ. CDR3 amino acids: CASSSSGFTDTQYF. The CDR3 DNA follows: TGTGCCAGCAGCTCAAGCGGGTTCACAGATACGCAGTATTTT.

Here the CDR3 reads CASTAVGGQGAATNEKLFF. CDR3 bases: TGTGCCAGCACTGCGGTGGGGGGACAGGGGGCGGCAACTAATGAAAAACTGTTTTTT. The chain links TRBV2 to TRBJ1-4; 12 bases are shared with TRBD1. Trimming cost V 7 bases and J 0 bases; bases outside gene matches: 12. Germline CDR1 is SNHLY and CDR2 is FYNNEI. This CDR3 is 19 amino acids long.

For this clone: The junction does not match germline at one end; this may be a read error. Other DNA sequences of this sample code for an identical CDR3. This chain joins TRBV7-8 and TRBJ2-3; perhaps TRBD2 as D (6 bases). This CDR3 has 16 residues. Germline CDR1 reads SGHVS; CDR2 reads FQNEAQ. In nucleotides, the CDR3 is TGTGCCAGCAGACTCACGAGTAGCGGACGCACGGATACGCAGTATTTT. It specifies CASRLTSSGRTDTQYF.

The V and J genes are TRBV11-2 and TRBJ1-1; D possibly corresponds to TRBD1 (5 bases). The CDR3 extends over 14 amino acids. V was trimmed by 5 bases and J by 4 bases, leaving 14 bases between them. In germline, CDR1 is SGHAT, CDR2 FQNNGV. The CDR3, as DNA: TGTGCCAGCAGCCTCCGTGTCGGGGGCACTGAAGCTTTCTTT. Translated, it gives CASSLRVGGTEAFF.

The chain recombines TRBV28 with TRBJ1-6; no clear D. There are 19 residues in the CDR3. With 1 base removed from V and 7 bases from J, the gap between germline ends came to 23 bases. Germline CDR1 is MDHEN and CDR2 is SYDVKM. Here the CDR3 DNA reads TGTGCCAGCAGTTTATATCACTTCCAGACGGCCAGCTACAATTCACCCCTCCACTTT. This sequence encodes CASSLYHFQTASYNSPLHF. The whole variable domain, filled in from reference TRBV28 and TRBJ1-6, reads DVKVTQSSRYLVKRTGEKVFLECVQDMDHENMFWYRQDPGLGLRLIYFSYDVKMKEKGDIPEGYSVSREKKERFSLILESASTNQTSMYLCASSLYHFQTASYNSPLHFGNGTRLTVT.

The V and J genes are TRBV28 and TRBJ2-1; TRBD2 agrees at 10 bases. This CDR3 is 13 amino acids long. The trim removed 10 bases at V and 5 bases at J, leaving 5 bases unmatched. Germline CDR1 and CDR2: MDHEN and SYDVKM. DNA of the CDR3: TGTGCCACGCGAGGACTAGCGGACAATGAGCAGTTCTTC. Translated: CATRGLADNEQFF.

The CDR3 nucleotides read TGCGCCAGCAGTCAATTGAGGGGGCTCAATGAAAAACTGTTTTTT. This gives the protein CASSQLRGLNEKLFF. J is TRBJ1-4 and V is TRBV4-1; 7 positions agree with TRBD1. Germline lookup yields CDR1 MGHRA and CDR2 YSYEKL. CDR3 length equals 15 residues. V gave up 6 bases and J gave up 5 bases; unmatched junction bases: 9.

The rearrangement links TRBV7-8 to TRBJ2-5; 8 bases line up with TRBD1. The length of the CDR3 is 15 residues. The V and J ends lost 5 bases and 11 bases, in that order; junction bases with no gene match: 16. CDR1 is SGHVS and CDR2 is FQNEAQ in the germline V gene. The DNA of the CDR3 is TGTGCCAGCAGCCCCTTGGGAAGAGGGGGACAGGAGCAGTACTTC. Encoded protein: CASSPLGRGGQEQYF.

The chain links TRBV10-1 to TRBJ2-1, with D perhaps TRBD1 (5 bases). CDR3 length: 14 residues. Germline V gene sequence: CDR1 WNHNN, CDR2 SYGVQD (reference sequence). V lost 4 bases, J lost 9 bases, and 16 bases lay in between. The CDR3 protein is CASSGAAGFGEQFF. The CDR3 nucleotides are TGCGCCAGCAGTGGGGCGGCAGGGTTTGGTGAGCAGTTCTTC.